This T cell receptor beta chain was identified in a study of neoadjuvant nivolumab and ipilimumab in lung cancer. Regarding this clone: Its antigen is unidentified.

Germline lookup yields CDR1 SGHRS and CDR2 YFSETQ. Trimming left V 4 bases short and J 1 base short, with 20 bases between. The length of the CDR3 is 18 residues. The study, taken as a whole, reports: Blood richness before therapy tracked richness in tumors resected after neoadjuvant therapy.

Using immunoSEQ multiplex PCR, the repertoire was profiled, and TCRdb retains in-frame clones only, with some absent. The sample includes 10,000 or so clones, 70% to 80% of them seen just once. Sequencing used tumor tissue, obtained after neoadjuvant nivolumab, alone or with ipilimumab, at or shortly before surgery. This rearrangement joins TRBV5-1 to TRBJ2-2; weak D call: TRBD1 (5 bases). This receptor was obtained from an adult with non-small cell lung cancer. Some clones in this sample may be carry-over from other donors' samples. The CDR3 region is CASSGSMMAGLNTGELFF. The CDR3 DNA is TGCGCCAGCAGCGGATCGATGATGGCAGGGCTGAACACCGGGGAGCTGTTTTTT.